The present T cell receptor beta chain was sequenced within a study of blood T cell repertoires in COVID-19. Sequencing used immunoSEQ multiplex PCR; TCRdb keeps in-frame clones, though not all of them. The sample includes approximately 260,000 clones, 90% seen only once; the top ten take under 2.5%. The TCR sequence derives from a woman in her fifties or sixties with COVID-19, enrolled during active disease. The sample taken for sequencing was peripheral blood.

The chain's CDR3 is CASSKSGARESQPQHF. As DNA, the CDR3 is TGTGCCAGCAGCAAGAGCGGGGCTAGGGAGTCTCAGCCCCAGCATTTT. The rearrangement joins TRBV7-8 to TRBJ1-5; a weak D match, TRBD1 (5 bases). The CDR3 runs to 16 residues. Per germline, CDR1 SGHVS and CDR2 FQNEAQ. Trimming shortened V by 5 bases and J by 6 bases, and 20 bases separated the two germline ends. The variable domain in full, completed from reference TRBV7-8 and TRBJ1-5, reads GAGVSQSPRYKVAKRGQDVALRCDPISGHVSLFWYQQALGQGPEFLTYFQNEAQLDKSGLPSDRFFAERPEGSVSTLKIQRTQQEDSAVYLCASSKSGARESQPQHFGDGTRLSIL.